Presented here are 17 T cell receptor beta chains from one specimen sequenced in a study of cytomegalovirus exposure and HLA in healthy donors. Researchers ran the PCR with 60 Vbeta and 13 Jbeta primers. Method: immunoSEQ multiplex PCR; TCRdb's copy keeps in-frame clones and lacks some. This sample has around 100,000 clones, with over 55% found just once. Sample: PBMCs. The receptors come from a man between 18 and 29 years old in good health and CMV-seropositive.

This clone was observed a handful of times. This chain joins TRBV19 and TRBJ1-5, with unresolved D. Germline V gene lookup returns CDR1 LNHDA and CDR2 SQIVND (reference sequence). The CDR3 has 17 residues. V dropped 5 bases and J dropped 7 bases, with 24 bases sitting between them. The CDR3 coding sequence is TGTGCCAGTAGTGGAGGCCCCAGCCTCCAGCCATGGCAGCCCCAGCATTTT. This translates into CASSGGPSLQPWQPQHF.

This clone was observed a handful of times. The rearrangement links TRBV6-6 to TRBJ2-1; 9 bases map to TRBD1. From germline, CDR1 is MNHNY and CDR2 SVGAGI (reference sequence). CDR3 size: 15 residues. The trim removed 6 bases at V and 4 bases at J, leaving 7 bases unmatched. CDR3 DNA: TGTGCCAGCAGCACCCGGGACAGGGTTTACAATGAGCAGTTCTTC. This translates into CASSTRDRVYNEQFF.

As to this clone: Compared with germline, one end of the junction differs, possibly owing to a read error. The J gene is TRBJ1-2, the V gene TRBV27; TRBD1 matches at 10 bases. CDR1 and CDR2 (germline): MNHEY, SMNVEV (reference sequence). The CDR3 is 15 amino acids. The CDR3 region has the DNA TGTGCCAGCAGCTCGACAGGGGGCGTTAACCATGGCTACACCTTC. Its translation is CASSSTGGVNHGYTF.

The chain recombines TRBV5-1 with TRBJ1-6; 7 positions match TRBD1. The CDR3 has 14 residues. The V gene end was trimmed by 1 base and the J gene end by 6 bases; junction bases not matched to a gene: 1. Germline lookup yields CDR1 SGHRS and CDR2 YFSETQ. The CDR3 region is CASSLTGANSPLHF. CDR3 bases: TGCGCCAGCAGCTTGACAGGGGCTAATTCACCCCTCCACTTT.

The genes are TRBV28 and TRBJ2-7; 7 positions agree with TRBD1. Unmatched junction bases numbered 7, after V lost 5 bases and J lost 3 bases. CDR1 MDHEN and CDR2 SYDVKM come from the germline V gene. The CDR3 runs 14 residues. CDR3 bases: TGTGCCAGCAGTGAGGACAGGAATTTCTACGAGCAGTACTTC. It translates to CASSEDRNFYEQYF.

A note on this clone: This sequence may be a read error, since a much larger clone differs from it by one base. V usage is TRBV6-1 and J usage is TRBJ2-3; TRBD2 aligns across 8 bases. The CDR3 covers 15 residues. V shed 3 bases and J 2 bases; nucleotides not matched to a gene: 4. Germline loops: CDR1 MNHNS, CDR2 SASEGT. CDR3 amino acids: CASSDIAGSTDTQYF. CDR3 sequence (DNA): TGTGCCAGCAGTGATATAGCGGGGTCCACAGATACGCAGTATTTT.

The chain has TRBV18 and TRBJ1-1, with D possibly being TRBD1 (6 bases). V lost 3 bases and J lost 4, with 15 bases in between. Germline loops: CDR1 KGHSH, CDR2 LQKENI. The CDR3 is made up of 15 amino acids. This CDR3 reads CASSPSRGQLTEAFF. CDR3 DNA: TGTGCCAGCTCACCCTCCCGGGGACAACTCACTGAAGCTTTCTTT.

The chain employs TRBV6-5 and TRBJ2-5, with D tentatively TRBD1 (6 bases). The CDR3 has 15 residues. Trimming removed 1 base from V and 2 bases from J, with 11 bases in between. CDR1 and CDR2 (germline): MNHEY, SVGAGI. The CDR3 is CASSYFQGWQETQYF. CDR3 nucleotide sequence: TGTGCCAGCAGTTACTTCCAGGGGTGGCAAGAGACCCAGTACTTC.

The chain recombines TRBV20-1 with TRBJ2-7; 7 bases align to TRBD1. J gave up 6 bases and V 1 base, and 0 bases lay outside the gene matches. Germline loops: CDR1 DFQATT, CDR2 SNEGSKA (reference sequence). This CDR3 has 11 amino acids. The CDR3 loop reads CSARGTGEQYV. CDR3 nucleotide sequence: TGCAGTGCTAGAGGGACAGGCGAGCAGTACGTC.

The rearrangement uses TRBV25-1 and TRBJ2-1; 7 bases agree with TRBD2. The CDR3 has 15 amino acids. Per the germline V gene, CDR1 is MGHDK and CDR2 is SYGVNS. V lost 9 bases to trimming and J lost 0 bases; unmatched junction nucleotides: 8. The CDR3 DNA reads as TGTGCCAGTGGGGCGCGGGAGATCTCCTACAATGAGCAGTTCTTC. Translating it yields CASGAREISYNEQFF.

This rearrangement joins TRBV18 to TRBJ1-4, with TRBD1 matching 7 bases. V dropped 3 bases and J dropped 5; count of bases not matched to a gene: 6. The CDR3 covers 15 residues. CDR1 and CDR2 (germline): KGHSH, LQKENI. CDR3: CASSPPDRENEKLFF. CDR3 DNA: TGTGCCAGCTCACCTCCTGACAGGGAGAATGAAAAACTGTTTTTT.

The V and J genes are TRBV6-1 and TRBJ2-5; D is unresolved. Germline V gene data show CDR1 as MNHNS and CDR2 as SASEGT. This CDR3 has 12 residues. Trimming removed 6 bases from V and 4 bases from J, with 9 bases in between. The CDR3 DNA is TGTGCCAGCAGAATCTCCGTAGAGACCCAGTACTTC. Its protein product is CASRISVETQYF.

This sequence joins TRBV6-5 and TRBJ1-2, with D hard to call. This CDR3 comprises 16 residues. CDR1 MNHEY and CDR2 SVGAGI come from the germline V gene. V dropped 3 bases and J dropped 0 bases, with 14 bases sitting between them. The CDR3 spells CASSYTNDGANYGYTF. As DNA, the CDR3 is TGTGCCAGCAGTTATACTAATGACGGAGCTAACTATGGCTACACCTTC.

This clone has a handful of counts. Written as DNA, the CDR3 is TGTGCCAGCTCACCATCCATAGATATGAACACTGAAGCTTTCTTT. Residues: CASSPSIDMNTEAFF. The chain combines TRBV18 with TRBJ1-1; D is unresolved. The germline gives CDR1 KGHSH, CDR2 LQKENI. Trimming took 2 bases from V and 0 from J, leaving 10 bases between them. This CDR3 has 15 residues.

The CDR3 loop is CASSLARSSPPYNSPLHF. CDR3 in DNA: TGTGCCAGCAGCTTGGCCAGGTCTTCTCCCCCCTATAATTCACCCCTCCACTTT. The rearrangement uses TRBV5-6 and TRBJ1-6, with unresolved D. Per the germline V gene, CDR1 is SGHDT and CDR2 is YYEEEE. There are 18 residues in the CDR3. Trimming removed 0 bases at V and 2 bases at J, with 15 bases between.

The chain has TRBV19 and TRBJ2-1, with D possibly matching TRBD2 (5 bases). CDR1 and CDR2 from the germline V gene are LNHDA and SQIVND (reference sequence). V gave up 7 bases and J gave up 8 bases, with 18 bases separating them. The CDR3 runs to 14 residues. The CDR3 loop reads CASTRTLDGDEQFF. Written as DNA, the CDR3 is TGTGCCAGTACTAGGACTCTCGACGGGGATGAGCAGTTCTTC.

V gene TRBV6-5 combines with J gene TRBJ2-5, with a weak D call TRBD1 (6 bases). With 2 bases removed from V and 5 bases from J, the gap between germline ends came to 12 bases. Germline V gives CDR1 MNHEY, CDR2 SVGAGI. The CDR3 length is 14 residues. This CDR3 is CASSYGAGDETQYF. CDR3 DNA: TGTGCCAGCAGTTACGGGGCAGGGGATGAGACCCAGTACTTC.